The 29 T cell receptor beta chains given below trace back to one sample, sequenced in a study of control samples from healthy donors and cancer patients. Data came from immunoSEQ multiplex PCR; TCRdb stores just in-frame clones and leaves some out. This table holds about 130,000 clones, just under 95% found once. Input material: PBMCs. The source of these receptors is a man between 60 and 75 years old with colorectal cancer.

This chain joins TRBV5-6 and TRBJ2-7; 7 bases line up with TRBD1. CDR1 is SGHDT and CDR2 is YYEEEE in the germline V gene. With 5 bases clipped from V and 0 bases from J, the junction kept 8 bases outside the gene matches. The CDR3 extends over 15 amino acids. The CDR3 sequence is CASRSNRGNSYEQYF. The CDR3, as DNA: TGTGCCAGCAGATCTAACAGGGGTAACTCCTACGAGCAGTACTTC.

This chain links TRBV27 with TRBJ1-6; 7 nucleotides match TRBD1. With 9 bases clipped from V and 3 bases from J, the junction kept 2 bases outside the gene matches. This CDR3 region has 13 residues. CDR1 MNHEY and CDR2 SMNVEV come from the germline V gene (reference sequence). CDR3 sequence reads: CASQGGYNSPLHF. The CDR3 DNA reads as TGTGCCAGTCAGGGGGGCTATAATTCACCCCTCCACTTT.

This chain uses TRBV6-2 or TRBV6-3 with TRBJ1-2; the D gene is possibly TRBD1 (6 bases). With 5 bases removed from V and 4 bases from J, the gap between germline ends came to 14 bases. The CDR3 runs to 14 residues. Per germline, CDR1 MNHEY and CDR2 SVGEGT. The CDR3 DNA reads TGTGCCAGCAGTAGCCGGGACACCACCTATGGCTACACCTTC. It translates to CASSSRDTTYGYTF.

The rearrangement joins TRBV25-1 to TRBJ1-3; D unclear. The CDR3 covers 15 residues. V was cut by 7 bases and J by 0 bases, with 13 bases left in between. In germline, CDR1 is MGHDK, CDR2 SYGVNS. The CDR3 reads CASTLDGSSGNTIYF. Written as DNA, the CDR3 is TGTGCCAGCACCTTAGACGGGAGCTCTGGAAACACCATATATTTT.

V is TRBV6-5 and J is TRBJ2-7; tentative D call: TRBD1 (7 bases). The CDR3 extends over 16 amino acids. V lost 0 bases, J lost 4 bases, and 16 bases lay in between. Germline V gene sequence: CDR1 MNHEY, CDR2 SVGAGI. CDR3 nucleotides: TGTGCCAGCAGTTACTCCACAGGGGAGGAAGAGTACGAGCAGTACTTC. Translation gives CASSYSTGEEEYEQYF.

The J gene is TRBJ1-2, the V gene TRBV6-1; TRBD1 aligns across 7 bases. J lost 0 bases, V lost 3 bases, and 16 bases had no gene match. The CDR3 runs to 19 residues. Per germline, CDR1 MNHNS and CDR2 SASEGT. The CDR3 bases are TGTGCCAGCAGTGAGTTCCCTACAGGGGTGGTTCAAGCTAACTATGGCTACACCTTC. This codes for CASSEFPTGVVQANYGYTF.

The chain couples TRBV19 to TRBJ2-1; D uncertain. The CDR3 consists of 15 residues. Per germline, CDR1 LNHDA and CDR2 SQIVND (reference sequence). Trimming shortened V by 6 bases and J by 2 bases, and 14 bases separated the two germline ends. CDR3 DNA sequence: TGTGCCAGTAGAGCCGAGTGGCAACCCTACAATGAGCAGTTCTTC. Translating it yields CASRAEWQPYNEQFF.

For the CDR3, the DNA is TGTGCCAGCAGTAAGGGGCAGGGATCTAACACCGGGGAGCTGTTTTTT. This sequence encodes CASSKGQGSNTGELFF. The V gene is TRBV2, the J gene TRBJ2-2; TRBD1 is a possible D gene (5 bases). This CDR3 has 16 residues. In germline, CDR1 is SNHLY, CDR2 FYNNEI. Trimming cost V 5 bases and J 2 bases, with 15 bases left between them.

CDR3 DNA: TGTGCCAGCAGCGTAGCTTGGGAGGCGGGAGATACGCAGTATTTT. This encodes CASSVAWEAGDTQYF. The rearrangement uses TRBV9 and TRBJ2-3, with a weak D call TRBD2 (6 bases). Trimming took 0 bases from V and 5 from J, leaving 13 bases between them. Germline V gene sequence: CDR1 SGDLS, CDR2 YYNGEE. The CDR3 totals 15 residues.

This chain connects TRBV6-5 to TRBJ1-6, with 8 bases identical to TRBD1. V lost 6 bases and J lost 5; bases outside the gene matches: 6. The CDR3 totals 15 residues. Germline V gene data show CDR1 as MNHEY and CDR2 as SVGAGI. CDR3 coding DNA: TGTGCCAGCAGGGACAGGGTGATGGATAATTCACCCCTCCACTTT. It is translated as CASRDRVMDNSPLHF.

CDR3 protein: CASSLTGDGWGGLFF. The CDR3 DNA sequence: TGTGCCAGCAGTCTTACAGGGGATGGTTGGGGAGGACTGTTTTTT. V gene TRBV27 combines with J gene TRBJ1-4, with 7 bases aligning to TRBD1. The CDR3 is 15 amino acids. The junction had 16 bases not matched to a gene; V was cut back by 5 bases and J by 13 bases. Germline values: CDR1 MNHEY, CDR2 SMNVEV (reference sequence).

V gene TRBV7-9 combines with J gene TRBJ1-2; no reliable D call. From germline, CDR1 is SEHNR and CDR2 FQNEAQ (reference sequence). Trimming shortened V by 0 bases and J by 9 bases, and 8 bases separated the two germline ends. The CDR3 is made up of 12 amino acids. CDR3 region: CASSLAVERYTF. CDR3 nucleotides: TGTGCCAGCAGCTTAGCGGTGGAACGCTACACCTTC.

V usage is TRBV28 and J usage is TRBJ2-7, with TRBD1 as a possible D gene (6 bases). Germline CDR1 reads MDHEN; CDR2 reads SYDVKM. CDR3 length: 15 residues. The germline V and J ends were trimmed by 5 bases and 4 bases, with 18 bases remaining between them. The CDR3 sequence is CASSQLRGVTYEQYF. CDR3 nucleotides: TGTGCCAGCAGTCAGCTCAGGGGAGTAACGTACGAGCAGTACTTC.

This sequence joins TRBV28 and TRBJ1-5, with 7 bases lining up with TRBD1. Germline CDR1 and CDR2: MDHEN and SYDVKM. The CDR3 consists of 15 residues. V lost 10 bases and J lost 2; bases outside the gene matches: 11. CDR3 amino acids: CAIRRQGGGNQPQHF. The CDR3 DNA follows: TGTGCCATCCGTCGACAGGGAGGAGGCAATCAGCCCCAGCATTTT.

The chain uses TRBV18 and TRBJ2-7, with 12 bases aligning to TRBD1. CDR3 length equals 15 residues. Germline trimming cut 1 base from V and 5 bases from J; bases unmatched to any gene: 3. Germline values: CDR1 KGHSH, CDR2 LQKENI. CDR3: CASSPQGQGAHEQYF. DNA of the CDR3: TGTGCCAGCTCACCACAGGGACAGGGGGCCCACGAGCAGTACTTC.

This chain joins TRBV5-1 and TRBJ2-2, with D possibly being TRBD1 (7 bases). Germline V gives CDR1 SGHRS, CDR2 YFSETQ. The V gene lost 0 bases and the J gene lost 4 bases, with 10 bases spanning the gap. The CDR3 covers 15 residues. The CDR3 region is CASSLGQGGTGELFF. CDR3 DNA: TGCGCCAGCAGCTTGGGACAGGGAGGCACCGGGGAGCTGTTTTTT.

The chain has TRBV9 and TRBJ1-1; no clear D gene. The CDR3 totals 13 residues. V was trimmed by 0 bases and J by 0 bases, leaving 3 bases between them. In germline, CDR1 is SGDLS, CDR2 YYNGEE. CDR3 region: CASSVAMNTEAFF. Written as DNA, the CDR3 is TGTGCCAGCAGCGTAGCGATGAACACTGAAGCTTTCTTT.

The chain uses TRBV11-2 and TRBJ2-1, with 8 positions matching TRBD2. V lost 6 bases and J lost 4; bases outside the gene matches: 8. CDR3 length: 15 residues. CDR1 SGHAT and CDR2 FQNNGV come from the germline V gene. The CDR3 sequence is CASRTGGGAYNEQFF. In DNA, the CDR3 is TGTGCCAGCAGAACCGGGGGGGGCGCTTACAATGAGCAGTTCTTC.

The V gene is TRBV2, the J gene TRBJ1-6; no firm D call. CDR3 length: 15 residues. Trimming pared 7 bases from V and 0 bases from J, leaving 10 bases between. The V gene's germline CDR1 is SNHLY and CDR2 FYNNEI. CDR3 sequence reads: CASNEQSSYNSPLHF. The CDR3 DNA reads TGTGCCAGCAACGAGCAGAGCTCCTATAATTCACCCCTCCACTTT.

The chain is built from TRBV5-3 and TRBJ2-1; 9 nucleotides agree with TRBD2. TRBV5-3 is given ORF status, its function remaining uncertain. The CDR3 is made up of 14 amino acids. V lost 5 bases, J lost 6 bases, and 6 bases stayed unmatched. The CDR3 sequence: CARSERGEINEQFF. CDR3 sequence (DNA): TGTGCCAGAAGTGAGCGGGGGGAGATCAATGAGCAGTTCTTC.

This clone was found a few times. The V and J genes are TRBV7-2 and TRBJ1-2; D unresolved. Germline lookup yields CDR1 SGHTA and CDR2 FQGNSA. The CDR3 contains 15 residues. V was trimmed by 1 base and J by 1 base, leaving 10 bases between them. This CDR3 is CASSLGVGSNYGYTF. The CDR3 bases are TGTGCCAGCAGCTTAGGGGTAGGAAGTAACTATGGCTACACCTTC.

The sample holds one count of this clone. The chain has TRBV5-6 and TRBJ2-1; a weak D match, TRBD1 (6 bases). V gave up 2 bases and J gave up 5 bases, with 11 bases separating them. CDR1 SGHDT and CDR2 YYEEEE come from the germline V gene. The CDR3 extends over 14 amino acids. CDR3 residues: CASSFRDTNNEQFF. The DNA for the CDR3 is TGTGCCAGCAGCTTCCGGGACACCAACAATGAGCAGTTCTTC.

This clone came up once. V is TRBV2 and J is TRBJ1-1; D remains ambiguous. Germline assignment: CDR1 SNHLY and CDR2 FYNNEI. The CDR3 is 11 residues long. The V end lost 4 bases, the J end lost 11 bases, and 11 bases lay between the germline ends. Here the CDR3 DNA reads TGTGCCAGCAGTGCGGAGGGTCGGGCTTTCTTT. Translating it yields CASSAEGRAFF.

The rearrangement joins TRBV6-1 to TRBJ1-4; TRBD1 is a possible D gene (5 bases). Germline CDR1 MNHNS, CDR2 SASEGT. The length of the CDR3 is 19 residues. Between the trimmed V and J ends, which lost 2 bases and 0 bases, there was a span of 19 bases. The CDR3 loop reads CASSETSLTGTSTNEKLFF. The CDR3 DNA sequence: TGTGCCAGCAGTGAAACTAGCTTAACAGGCACGTCAACTAATGAAAAACTGTTTTTT.

This clone came up once. The rearrangement links TRBV13 to TRBJ2-5, with 10 nucleotides matching TRBD2. The CDR3 has 15 amino acids. The J segment lost 2 bases and the V segment lost 2 bases, leaving 2 bases of the junction unmatched. Germline values: CDR1 PRHDT, CDR2 FYEKMQ (reference sequence). The CDR3 region has the DNA TGTGCCAGCAGCTTACAGCGGGGGGGACAAGAGACCCAGTACTTC. Protein sequence: CASSLQRGGQETQYF.

This chain joins TRBV5-5 and TRBJ2-5; D perhaps matches TRBD2 (5 bases). CDR3 length: 16 residues. Germline CDR1 is SGHKS and CDR2 is YYEKEE (reference sequence). The germline V and J ends were trimmed by 3 bases and 1 base, with 16 bases remaining between them. CDR3 DNA sequence: TGTGCCAGCAGCTCTTGGACCGAGGGCTTCCAAGAGACCCAGTACTTC. This translates into CASSSWTEGFQETQYF.

The chain is built from TRBV6-1 and TRBJ2-4, with D tentatively TRBD2 (7 bases). CDR1 is MNHNS, CDR2 SASEGT, per germline. The V end was cut by 2 bases, the J end by 7 bases, with 15 bases between. The length of the CDR3 is 15 residues. As DNA, the CDR3 is TGTGCCAGCAGTGAATTTACGGGGGGCTGGAACATTCAGTACTTC. Translating gives CASSEFTGGWNIQYF.

This chain connects TRBV12-3 or TRBV12-4 to TRBJ2-7; D remains ambiguous. The CDR3 length is 12 residues. V lost 8 bases, J lost 0 bases, and 8 bases lay in between. CDR3 in DNA: TGTGCCAGCTCTGAGAGCTCCTACGAGCAGTACTTC. Its protein is CASSESSYEQYF.

The rearrangement joins TRBV5-5 to TRBJ1-2, with D tentatively TRBD1 (6 bases). Trimming pared 5 bases from V and 0 bases from J, leaving 26 bases between. Germline CDR1 SGHKS, CDR2 YYEKEE (reference sequence). The CDR3 is 19 amino acids. CDR3 DNA: TGTGCCAGCAGAAATCCCTTTACCGGGACACAACACTCTAACTATGGCTACACCTTC. Its translation is CASRNPFTGTQHSNYGYTF.